These 15 T cell receptor beta chains came from one sample sequenced in a study of TIL therapy for anti-PD-1-resistant metastatic lung cancer. The immunoSEQ assay was v3. Clones were read by immunoSEQ multiplex PCR, and TCRdb kept only the in-frame ones, dropping some. The data show approximately 60,000 clones, roughly 77% seen once. As to time point: pre-treatment sample, taken before nivolumab and TIL therapy. The specimen was blood, collected at baseline. The receptors come from a person between 25 and 80 years old with non-small cell lung cancer.

The chain employs TRBV27 and TRBJ2-7, with a weak D call TRBD1 (5 bases). The germline gives CDR1 MNHEY, CDR2 SMNVEV (reference sequence). The CDR3 spans 14 residues. Trimming shortened V by 3 bases and J by 2 bases, and 11 bases separated the two germline ends. As DNA, the CDR3 is TGTGCCAGCAGTTTCCAGGGTGGAACCTACGAGCAGTACTTC. Translating gives CASSFQGGTYEQYF.

This sequence joins TRBV6-5 and TRBJ2-1, with TRBD2 identical over 9 bases. The germline CDR1 and CDR2 sequences are MNHEY and SVGAGI. Trimming removed 0 bases from V and 2 bases from J; junction bases left unmatched: 2. The CDR3 is made up of 16 amino acids. CDR3 amino acids: CASSYSGGGAYNEQFF. The CDR3, as DNA: TGTGCCAGCAGTTACTCGGGCGGGGGGGCCTACAATGAGCAGTTCTTC.

The V gene is TRBV21-1, the J gene TRBJ1-3. TRBV21-1 has pseudogene status. The CDR3 spans 14 residues. CDR3 region: CASSKPRPGNTIYF. The CDR3 DNA sequence: TGTGCCAGCAGCAAACCGCGACCCGGGAACACCATATATTTT.

The CDR3 sequence: CASRRTTGGNEQFF. CDR3 nucleotide sequence: TGTGCCAGCAGACGAACCACAGGGGGAAATGAGCAGTTCTTC. This rearrangement joins TRBV6-4 to TRBJ2-1; TRBD1 aligns across 8 bases. V was clipped by 6 bases and J by 7 bases; unmatched bases: 8. CDR1 is MRHNA, CDR2 SNTAGT, per germline. This CDR3 spans 14 amino acids.

This chain connects TRBV7-9 to TRBJ2-1; 7 bases fit TRBD2. This CDR3 contains 17 residues. V shed 2 bases and J 5 bases; nucleotides not matched to a gene: 12. CDR1 is SEHNR and CDR2 is FQNEAQ in the germline V gene (reference sequence). CDR3 in amino acids: CASSLMPLAVLNNEQFF. As DNA, the CDR3 is TGTGCCAGCAGCTTAATGCCCCTAGCGGTCTTGAACAATGAGCAGTTCTTC. Using reference TRBV7-9 and TRBJ2-1 for the parts outside the CDR3, the full variable domain is DTGVSQNPRHKITKRGQNVTFRCDPISEHNRLYWYRQTLGQGPEFLTYFQNEAQLEKSRLLSDRFSAERPKGSFSTLEIQRTEQGDSAMYLCASSLMPLAVLNNEQFFGPGTRLTVL.

This clone was detected once. The chain combines TRBV7-3 with TRBJ2-5; TRBD1 might be the D (7 bases). V dropped 4 bases and J dropped 5 bases, with 17 bases sitting between them. CDR3 length: 15 residues. CDR1 is SGHTA and CDR2 is FQGTGA in the germline V gene. CDR3 sequence (DNA): TGTGCCAGCAGCTCCTCAGGGGGGAGTTGGGAGACCCAGTACTTC. This encodes CASSSSGGSWETQYF. Complete variable domain (other parts from reference TRBV7-3 and TRBJ2-5): GAGVSQTPSNKVTEKGKYVELRCDPISGHTALYWYRQSLGQGPEFLIYFQGTGAADDSGLPNDRFFAVRPEGSVSTLKIQRTERGDSAVYLCASSSSGGSWETQYFGPGTRLLVL.

The V gene is TRBV5-1, the J gene TRBJ2-1; 10 bases align to TRBD2. Germline V gene sequence: CDR1 SGHRS, CDR2 YFSETQ. Losses at the gene ends were 7 bases for V and 7 bases for J; bases not matched to a gene: 11. This CDR3 spans 15 amino acids. CDR3 sequence: CASGEAGGPGNEQFF. CDR3 nucleotides: TGCGCCAGCGGGGAAGCGGGGGGGCCCGGGAATGAGCAGTTCTTC.

The rearrangement joins TRBV6-5 to TRBJ2-4; TRBD1 matches at 7 bases. With 8 bases clipped from V and 3 bases from J, the junction kept 4 bases outside the gene matches. Germline V gene lookup returns CDR1 MNHEY and CDR2 SVGAGI. The CDR3 contains 13 residues. CDR3 sequence reads: CASSGTVKNIQYF. CDR3 nucleotides: TGTGCCAGCTCAGGGACAGTCAAAAACATTCAGTACTTC.

J is TRBJ2-2 and V is TRBV20-1; the D call may be TRBD1 or TRBD2 (6 bases each). V dropped 3 bases and J dropped 7 bases, with 15 bases sitting between them. Germline V gives CDR1 DFQATT, CDR2 SNEGSKA (reference sequence). The CDR3 is 14 amino acids. The CDR3 bases are TGCAGTGCTAGTAGGGGGAGGCCGGACGGGGAGCTGTTTTTT. Translation gives CSASRGRPDGELFF.

J is TRBJ1-5 and V is TRBV2; D remains ambiguous. The CDR3 is 14 amino acids. Germline CDR1 SNHLY, CDR2 FYNNEI. V shed 2 bases and J shed 5 bases, with 10 bases lying between them. The CDR3 loop reads CASSEWETDQPQHF. The CDR3 nucleotides read TGTGCCAGCAGTGAATGGGAAACCGATCAGCCCCAGCATTTT.

The chain links TRBV11-1 to TRBJ1-1; D is unclear. The CDR3 is made up of 15 amino acids. Germline assignment: CDR1 SGHAT and CDR2 FQDESV (reference sequence). V was trimmed by 2 bases and J by 4 bases, leaving 14 bases between them. This CDR3 is CASSLPIFSSTEAFF. CDR3 DNA: TGTGCCAGCAGCTTACCTATTTTCAGTTCCACTGAAGCTTTCTTT.

The V gene is TRBV29-1, the J gene TRBJ2-1, with D perhaps TRBD2 (7 bases). V was pared by 1 base and J by 8 bases, with 18 bases between. Germline V gene data show CDR1 as SQVTM and CDR2 as ANQGSEA. The CDR3 contains 15 residues. CDR3 in amino acids: CSVEGWGGALYEQFF. The CDR3 region has the DNA TGCAGCGTTGAAGGCTGGGGGGGGGCCCTTTATGAGCAGTTCTTC.

This chain links TRBV19 with TRBJ2-2; either TRBD1 or TRBD2 may supply D (7 bases each). This CDR3 region has 16 residues. Germline-derived CDR1 and CDR2 are LNHDA and SQIVND (reference sequence). Trimming stripped 4 bases from V and 5 bases from J, with 17 bases between. The CDR3, as DNA: TGTGCCAGTAGTAGCCGGACAGGCGGGGGTACCGGGGAGCTGTTTTTT. Translated: CASSSRTGGGTGELFF.

The rearrangement links TRBV28 to TRBJ1-2; 7 positions match TRBD1. The germline CDR1 and CDR2 sequences are MDHEN and SYDVKM. Trimming took 2 bases from V and 7 from J; bases not matched to a gene: 7. The CDR3 is made up of 14 amino acids. CDR3 sequence reads: CASSLGQGVSGYTF. The CDR3 DNA reads TGTGCCAGCAGTTTAGGGCAGGGGGTGAGTGGCTACACCTTC.

At least ten counts were recorded for this clone. The chain links TRBV27 to TRBJ2-7, with no clear D. Deletions cut 6 bases from V and 3 bases from J, with 6 bases between. CDR3 length: 11 amino acids. Per germline, CDR1 MNHEY and CDR2 SMNVEV (reference sequence). CDR3 DNA sequence: TGTGCCAGCAGCAACCTCTACGAGCAGTACTTC. Protein sequence: CASSNLYEQYF.